A single sample is the source of the 4 T cell receptor beta chains below, sequenced in a study of cytomegalovirus exposure and HLA in healthy donors (dated by TCRdb to the late 2010s). Library preparation employed the immunoSEQ multiplex PCR assay. A mixture of 60 forward primers for TCR Vbeta segments and 13 reverse primers for TCR Jbeta segments was used in the multiplex PCR. As stored in TCRdb, this immuneACCESS dataset retains in-frame rearrangements with V and J assigned. A fraction of the clones does not appear; measured against another copy, unresolved V genes explain less than half of the discrepancy, and the remainder lacks a known reason. This sample gives roughly 110,000 clones in total; about 61% of them show up just once. The biggest ten clones account for about 8.5% of the sample. The sample comprised PBMCs. Receptors were obtained from a young man in good health and CMV-seropositive.

The chain couples TRBV27 to TRBJ2-3; 7 bases are shared with TRBD1. This CDR3 has 15 amino acids. The J segment lost 2 bases and the V segment lost 6 bases, leaving 8 bases of the junction unmatched. CDR1 is MNHEY, CDR2 SMNVEV, per germline (reference sequence). The DNA of the CDR3 is TGTGCCAGCAGGACAGGGTATCGATCCACAGATACGCAGTATTTT. It translates to CASRTGYRSTDTQYF.

V gene TRBV5-4 combines with J gene TRBJ2-5; maybe TRBD2 (6 bases). Trimming removed 2 bases from V and 2 bases from J, with 10 bases in between. CDR3 length equals 14 residues. Germline V gene lookup returns CDR1 SGHNT and CDR2 YYREEE (reference sequence). The CDR3 DNA sequence: TGTGCCAGCAGCTTTAAGGGACTGCAAGAGACCCAGTACTTC. Amino acid sequence: CASSFKGLQETQYF.

This clone was detected a few times. The chain links TRBV14 to TRBJ1-6; 9 positions agree with TRBD1. Trimming cost V 3 bases and J 10 bases; bases outside gene matches: 4. Germline V CDR1 and CDR2: SGHDN, FVKESK. The CDR3 has 14 amino acids. As DNA, the CDR3 is TGTGCCAGCAGCCATGACAGGGGGAGATCACCCCTCCACTTT. Protein product: CASSHDRGRSPLHF.

This chain connects TRBV7-2 to TRBJ2-1, with a possible D match to TRBD1 (6 bases). This CDR3 has 13 residues. Germline V gene data show CDR1 as SGHTA and CDR2 as FQGNSA. The V and J ends lost 5 bases and 6 bases respectively, with 11 bases between them. CDR3 loop: CASSPDSTNEQFF. CDR3 nucleotide sequence: TGTGCCAGCAGCCCGGACAGTACCAATGAGCAGTTCTTC. Complete variable domain (other parts from reference TRBV7-2 and TRBJ2-1): GAGVSQSPSNKVTEKGKDVELRCDPISGHTALYWYRQSLGQGLEFLIYFQGNSAPDKSGLPSDRFSAERTGGSVSTLTIQRTQQEDSAVYLCASSPDSTNEQFFGPGTRLTVL.